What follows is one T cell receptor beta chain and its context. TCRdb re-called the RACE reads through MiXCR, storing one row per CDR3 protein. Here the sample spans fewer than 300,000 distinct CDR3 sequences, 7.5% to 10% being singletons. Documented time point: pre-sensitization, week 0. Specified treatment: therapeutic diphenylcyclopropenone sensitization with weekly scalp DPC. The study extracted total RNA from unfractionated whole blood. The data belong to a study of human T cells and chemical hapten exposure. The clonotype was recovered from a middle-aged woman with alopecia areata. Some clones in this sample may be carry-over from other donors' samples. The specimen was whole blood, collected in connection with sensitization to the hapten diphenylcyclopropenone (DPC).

The CDR3, as DNA: TGTGCCAGTAGTATAGGACTAGCGGGAGTAGGTTCCTACAATGAGCAGTTCTTC. It translates to CASSIGLAGVGSYNEQFF. The rearrangement links TRBV19 to TRBJ2-1, with 12 bases that match TRBD2. Trimming took 1 base from V and 1 from J; bases not matched to a gene: 5. The CDR3 is 18 residues long. Per germline, CDR1 LNHDA and CDR2 SQIVND (reference sequence).